The rows below give T cell receptor beta chains drawn from one sample of a study of blood T cell repertoires in COVID-19. Profiled with immunoSEQ multiplex PCR; TCRdb holds only in-frame clones, not every one. The profile covers about 480,000 clones, with roughly 90% appearing a single time and 1.8% taken by the ten largest. The sequenced sample was PBMCs or T cells enriched from blood (not recorded which). The receptors shown here come from a woman in her forties who had recovered from COVID-19. CDR3s include the opening cysteine and the closing phenylalanine or tryptophan. D genes are given only for firm matches. Size tells how often a clone was seen (once, few, many) or the class of an expanded clone, and some rows leave it out.

D	size	J	V	DNA	CDR3
TRBD1	-	TRBJ1-2	TRBV2	TGTGCCAGCAGTGAAGGACAGGGTAGAGGCTACACCTTC	CASSEGQGRGYTF
-	-	TRBJ1-3	TRBV2	TGTGCCAGCATAGAAGGAAACACCATATATTTT	CASIEGNTIYF
TRBD1	-	TRBJ2-5	TRBV2	TGTGCCAGCAGACGACAGGGCCAAGAGACCCAGTACTTC	CASRRQGQETQYF
-	once	TRBJ1-2	TRBV29-1	TGCAGCGTTGATTCTTTCCGGGAGATGAACTATGGCTACACCTTC	CSVDSFREMNYGYTF
-	-	TRBJ2-3	TRBV7-9	TGTGCCAGCAGCTCCCCGCAGGGCCGCCCACCTATGTATTTT	CASSSPQGRPPMYF
TRBD1	-	TRBJ2-3	TRBV24-1	TGTGCCACCAGCGCACCTTCCGGGACAGGGGGCACAGATACGCAGTATTTT	CATSAPSGTGGTDTQYF
-	-	TRBJ1-5	TRBV27	TGTGCCAGCAGTTTGGCAGGGCTGTCACGGTCGTCTAGCAATCAGCCCCAGCATTTT	CASSLAGLSRSSSNQPQHF
-	-	TRBJ2-2	TRBV18	TGTGCCAGCTCACCACCCGGCGGGGAGCTGTTTTTT	CASSPPGGELFF
-	-	TRBJ2-7	TRBV5-4	TGTGCCAGCAGCTTGGGAACAGGTCTAACCTACGAGCAGTACTTC	CASSLGTGLTYEQYF
-	-	TRBJ1-3	TRBV5-1	TGCGCCAGCAGCCCCGGAGGCGCGACTGGAAACACCATATATTTT	CASSPGGATGNTIYF
-	-	TRBJ1-4	TRBV19	TGTGCCACTTGCCCGAGAACTAATGAAAAACTGTTTTTT	CATCPRTNEKLFF
-	-	TRBJ2-3	TRBV7-2	TGTGCCACCTCCCTTCGCGTAAACCCTTTAACCACAGATACGCAGTATTTT	CATSLRVNPLTTDTQYF
-	-	TRBJ2-1	TRBV4-3	TGCGCCAGCAGCCAAGATCTGGCCTGGGGGGATGAGCAGTTCTTC	CASSQDLAWGDEQFF
TRBD1	-	TRBJ1-2	TRBV27	TGTGCCAGCACCACAGGGGGGATAAGTGGCTACACCTTC	CASTTGGISGYTF
-	-	TRBJ1-2	TRBV27	TGTGCCAGCAGTTTACGGGAGGACTATGGCTACACCTTC	CASSLREDYGYTF
TRBD1	-	TRBJ1-1	TRBV10-1	TGCGCCAGCAGTGAAGGACAGGACATGAACACTGAAGCTTTCTTT	CASSEGQDMNTEAFF
TRBD1	-	TRBJ2-2	TRBV6-1	TGTGCCAGCAGTGAGGGGACAGTGAACACCGGGGAGCTGTTTTTT	CASSEGTVNTGELFF
-	-	TRBJ1-5	TRBV10-3	TGTGCCATCAGCTCAGGTGCTACTGGGCAGCCCCAGCATTTT	CAISSGATGQPQHF
-	-	TRBJ1-5	TRBV30	TGTGCCTGGAGTGAGGGGCTAAAGCAGCCCCAGCATTTT	CAWSEGLKQPQHF
-	few	TRBJ2-1	TRBV3-1/TRBV3-2	TGTGCCAGCAGCCAAGTGAACGGTGAGCAGTTCTTC	CASSQVNGEQFF
-	-	TRBJ1-2	TRBV30	TGTGCCTGGAGTGTAATGGCAGGGAAAGGCTACACCTTC	CAWSVMAGKGYTF
-	once	TRBJ1-1	TRBV2	TGTGCCAGCAGTGCTATAGGGGAAGGCACTGAAGCTTTCTTT	CASSAIGEGTEAFF
-	-	TRBJ1-1	TRBV12-3/TRBV12-4	TGTGCCAGCAGTTGGACTCCCAGGACTGAAGCTTTCTTT	CASSWTPRTEAFF
-	-	TRBJ2-5	TRBV5-1	TGCGCCAGCAGCTTGCTTAGCGCCCAAGAGACCCAGTACTTC	CASSLLSAQETQYF
TRBD2	-	TRBJ2-7	TRBV12-5	TGTGCTAGTGCCCCTAGCGGGAGTGATGACGAGCAGTACTTC	CASAPSGSDDEQYF
TRBD1	-	TRBJ2-7	TRBV18	TGTGCCAGCTCACCACGGGGACAGGGAGCGGACCCCTACGAGCAGTACTTC	CASSPRGQGADPYEQYF
TRBD2	-	TRBJ2-1	TRBV4-1	TGCGCCAGCAGCCAATTTAGCGGGTCATACAATGAGCAGTTCTTC	CASSQFSGSYNEQFF
-	-	TRBJ2-5	TRBV3-1/TRBV3-2	TGTGCCAGCAGCCAAGGGAGACCGGGATTGGGCACCCAGTACTTC	CASSQGRPGLGTQYF
-	-	TRBJ2-7	TRBV5-1	TGCGCCAGCAGCTTACAGCGGACCCCCGGAGAGCAGTACTTC	CASSLQRTPGEQYF
TRBD2	many	TRBJ2-1	TRBV5-6	TGTGCCAGCAGCTTGTCTAGCGGGAGCACCTACAATGAGCAGTTCTTC	CASSLSSGSTYNEQFF
-	-	TRBJ1-1	TRBV9	TGTGCCAGCAGGAACACGGGAGGGGAGGAGGCTTTCTTT	CASRNTGGEEAFF
TRBD1	-	TRBJ2-1	TRBV27	TGTGCCAGCAGACTAGGGACAGGGGGCGGGAATGAGCAGTTCTTC	CASRLGTGGGNEQFF
-	-	TRBJ1-1	TRBV24-1	TGTGCCACCAGTGACCTCGACAGGAAAGCTTTCTTT	CATSDLDRKAFF
-	-	TRBJ2-1	TRBV6-6	TGTGCCAGTTTTGGGCCCCCCTCCTACTCCTACAATGAGCAGTTCTTC	CASFGPPSYSYNEQFF
-	-	TRBJ1-5	TRBV6-1	TGTGCCAGCAGTGAAGCGAGGAGGGGTGGCCAGCCCCAGCATTTT	CASSEARRGGQPQHF
TRBD1	-	TRBJ2-1	TRBV7-2	TGTGCCAGCAGCCAACGGGACAGGGAGTGGGTGTACAATGAGCAGTTCTTC	CASSQRDREWVYNEQFF
TRBD1	-	TRBJ1-1	TRBV5-1	TGCGCCAGCAGCTTAACCTCCAGGGGGCGGAACACTGAAGCTTTCTTT	CASSLTSRGRNTEAFF
TRBD1	-	TRBJ2-7	TRBV19	TGTGCCAGTAAGACAGGGGACACCGAGCAGTACTTC	CASKTGDTEQYF
-	-	TRBJ1-1	TRBV12-3/TRBV12-4	TGTGCCAGCCGAAGGGGTGGGACTGAAGCTTTCTTT	CASRRGGTEAFF
-	-	TRBJ1-2	TRBV27	TGTGCCAGCAGCCCATTGGGGACTTCTTATGGCTACACCTTC	CASSPLGTSYGYTF
TRBD2	-	TRBJ2-3	TRBV6-4	TGTGCCACCGGTAGCGGGAGCGAGACAGATACGCAGTATTTT	CATGSGSETDTQYF